Below, one TCR beta chain is given with its context. No antigen is known for it. Base qualities were left out, and no much larger clone turns up one base away. This sample is drawn from a study of shared clonotypes between healthy human individuals (dated by TCRdb to between 2020 and 2021). For the study in its entirety: A couple of women and three men aged 18 to 49 years were included in the cohort. For each donor, CD4 naive and CD4 memory were each run on three plates, CD8 naive on two plates, and CD8 memory on one plate. Blood TCR repertoires of about five healthy adults were deeply sequenced to estimate repertoire size and the extent of clonotype sharing between individuals. Different laboratories and diverse techniques were used to prepare libraries and sequence TCR repertoires, to increase sequencing depth and limit assay-specific biases. Per donor, leukapheresis produced somewhere between about 0.9 and 9 billion PBMCs. Study-wide conclusions, independent of this receptor: Larger estimated clonotype richness was generally found for naive subsets than for memory subsets. Pairwise subsampling led to the expectation that sequencing depth would affect the degree of clonotype sharing among donors. Compared with non-shared clonotypes, the clonotypes found in all four sorted-subset donors had higher generation probabilities. About 4.5% of naive CD4, 3% to 3.5% of naive CD8, roughly 2.4% of memory CD4, and around 0.4% of memory CD8 clonotypes were shared across several donors. Rarefaction of sorted-subset datasets indicated incomplete sequencing despite the large sequencing depth. Sampling was limited to blood, and TCR repertoires in tissue likely differ from TCR repertoires in blood. Because the study included only a small number of donors, the genetic and exposure-history diversity represented was limited.

Using the deep immunoSEQ assay, TCR CDR3 regions were amplified from genomic DNA by multiplex PCR. For each cell subset, the extracted genomic DNA was distributed evenly across all wells of several immunoSEQ 96-well plates, and each plate served as one replicate. Each replicate PCR for sorted subsets received 150 to 250 ng genomic DNA, equal to roughly 29,000 T cell genomes. The purified libraries were quantified using a Qubit 3.0 fluorometer, sized with a Bioanalyzer 2100, and then quantified again using the KAPA Library Quantification kit. Every immunoSEQ 96-well plate was sequenced on a dedicated single-read 150-cycle Illumina NextSeq 550 flow cell. As for the original processing: The immunoSEQ output contained only junctional sequences without quality scores, so filtering could not match that applied to full-length reads. To assign V/J genes and CDR3, sequences were annotated against IMGT germline references using PyIR, a Python wrapper for IgBLAST v1.9. Reads were removed for weak V/J assignments (E-value above 1e-6), missing CDR3, stop codons, out-of-frame junctions, or ambiguous translated residues. V3J clonotypes were defined as sequences sharing an identical inferred V gene, J gene, and CDR3 amino acid sequence. The percentage overlap between two repertoires was calculated by dividing the number of shared unique clonotypes by the size of the smaller repertoire. Richness of each repertoire was evaluated using RTK rarefaction, the Chao1 estimator, and Recon v2.1 estimates of unobserved clonotypes. For all TCRbeta clonotypes obtained by the gDNA method from several donors, generation probabilities were computed with OLGA. This immuneACCESS table, as held by TCRdb, lists in-frame sequences with V and J called but not all clones. Of the missing ones, under half trace to an unresolved V gene in checked studies; the others have no known cause. V, J and clone size derive from that table, while D and trimming were established from the DNA sequence. The sample includes about 2,500,000 clones, with approximately 92% observed a single time. The ten largest clones take up about 0.13% of the sample.

Donors were healthy HIV-negative adults with no recently reported acute infections or vaccinations. Only Caucasian adults living in Nashville, Tennessee, USA were represented among the donors. CD4+ T cells were enriched through magnetic negative selection, after which naive cells were positively selected on CD45RA and the remaining negative fraction served as the memory subset. Blood was obtained by leukapheresis, after which PBMCs were separated by Ficoll-Histopaque density gradient centrifugation and cryopreserved in liquid nitrogen vapor phase. Analytical flow cytometry was used to check the purity and quantity of each magnetically sorted T cell population. Each sorted fraction had its genomic DNA isolated and then quantified by UV absorbance on a Nanodrop 2000c. V and J are truncated by 6 bases and 8 bases respectively, leaving an intervening sequence of 22 bases. The CDR3 numbers 15 residues from cysteine through phenylalanine. The sequence is cut down to CDR3 DNA, 45 bases in frame from base 1. CDR1 and CDR2, per the germline V gene, are MDHEN and SYDVKM.

The sequencing input was naive CD4+ T cells sorted from blood. What this sample's cell subset or site label stands for: CD45RA+ positively selected. In this chain, TRBV28 is recombined with TRBJ1-1; the D gene is possibly TRBD1, with 5 bases matching. This clonotype originated in a man younger than 35 in good health. The DNA sequence follows: TGTGCCAGCAGCCCACCATACCGGGGAAGGGGCGAAGCTTTCTTT. Its translation is CASSPPYRGRGEAFF.